This entry describes one T cell receptor beta chain. Its antigen remains unknown. CDR3 length: 15 residues. After removal of 5 bases from V and 0 bases from J, the junction contained 5 bases not matched to a gene. Germline V gene data show CDR1 as LGHNT and CDR2 as FRNRAP. These data belong to a study of CD8 T cells in ankylosing spondylitis. Study-wide results and limits: Ankylosing spondylitis blood seemed to carry a telltale TCR beta motif made of seven or eight highly homologous variants. Matched ankylosing spondylitis synovial fluid reportedly contained a significantly enriched population of disease-linked clones. In the blood and synovial fluid of reactive arthritis, some motif variants had been previously reported.

Molecular-barcoded quantitative 5'-RACE produced these TCR beta libraries. TCRdb independently ran MiXCR on the 5' RACE reads; one entry per CDR3 protein. The sample holds some 200,000 distinct CDR3 sequences, roughly 12% seen once. V gene TRBV12-5 combines with J gene TRBJ2-3; 7 positions match TRBD2. The clonotype originates from a male donor with ankylosing spondylitis or in good health (not recorded which). Material for sequencing was blood, either unsorted or a sorted T cell fraction (not recorded which). DNA of the CDR3: TGTGCTAGTGGTCCCGGGACTACTAGCACAGATACGCAGTATTTT. This sequence encodes CASGPGTTSTDTQYF.